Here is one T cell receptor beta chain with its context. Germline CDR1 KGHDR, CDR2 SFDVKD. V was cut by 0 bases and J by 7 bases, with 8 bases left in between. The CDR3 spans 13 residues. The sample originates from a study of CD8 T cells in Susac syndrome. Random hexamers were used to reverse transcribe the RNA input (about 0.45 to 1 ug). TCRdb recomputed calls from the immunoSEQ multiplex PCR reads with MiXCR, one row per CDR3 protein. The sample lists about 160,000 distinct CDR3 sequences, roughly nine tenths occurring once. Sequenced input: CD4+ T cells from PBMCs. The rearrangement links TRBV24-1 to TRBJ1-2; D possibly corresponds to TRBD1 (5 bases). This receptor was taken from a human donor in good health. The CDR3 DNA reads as TGTGCCACCAGTGATTTGGGGGCCGGTGGCTACACCTTC. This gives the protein CATSDLGAGGYTF.